A selection of T cell receptor beta chains follows, all from one sample in a study of technical replicates of blood from a few donors. The data were produced by immunoSEQ multiplex PCR, yet TCRdb's version contains in-frame clones alone and is incomplete. In the table there are about 82,000 clones, 96% of which are singletons. The source material was T cells isolated from PBMCs. The receptors here all came from a human donor in good health. Each CDR3 is given with its conserved first and last residue. The D gene is left open where the match is weak. Only some rows state a clone size, as once, few, many or a class for expanded clones.

clone_size,v_call,d_call,j_call,cdr3_aa,cdr3_nt
.,TRBV11-2,.,TRBJ1-2,CASSSLRPGANYGYTF,TGTGCCAGCAGCTCCCTCCGGCCTGGAGCTAACTATGGCTACACCTTC
.,TRBV4-2,TRBD2,TRBJ2-2,CASSQSGSPTGELFF,TGTGCCAGCAGCCAAAGCGGGAGTCCCACCGGGGAGCTGTTTTTT
.,TRBV7-2,.,TRBJ1-3,CASSLREEGSGNTIYF,TGTGCCAGCAGCTTAAGGGAAGAGGGATCTGGAAACACCATATATTTT
.,TRBV5-4,.,TRBJ1-1,CASSIEQGYRNTEAFF,TGTGCCAGCAGCATAGAACAGGGTTATAGGAACACTGAAGCTTTCTTT
.,TRBV7-6,TRBD2,TRBJ2-1,CASSLYGRNEQFF,TGTGCCAGCAGCTTATACGGGAGGAATGAGCAGTTCTTC
.,TRBV5-1,TRBD2,TRBJ2-5,CASSWRLAGAQETQYF,TGCGCCAGCAGCTGGAGACTAGCGGGGGCCCAAGAGACCCAGTACTTC
.,TRBV6-5,.,TRBJ1-3,CASSYAGFGNTIYF,TGTGCCAGCAGTTACGCAGGGTTTGGAAACACCATATATTTT
.,TRBV4-1,.,TRBJ2-7,CASSHRENYYEQYF,TGCGCCAGCAGCCACCGGGAGAACTACTACGAGCAGTACTTC
.,TRBV2,.,TRBJ1-2,CASSEMGLYGYTF,TGTGCCAGCAGTGAAATGGGCCTCTATGGCTACACCTTC
.,TRBV5-4,.,TRBJ1-2,CASSLAEGFYGYTF,TGTGCCAGCAGCTTGGCCGAGGGATTCTATGGCTACACCTTC
.,TRBV11-2,TRBD2,TRBJ2-7,CASSYPPASGSYEQYF,TGTGCCAGCAGCTACCCCCCAGCTAGCGGCTCCTACGAGCAGTACTTC
.,TRBV19,.,TRBJ2-7,CASTTQGAYEQYF,TGTGCCAGTACTACGCAAGGGGCCTACGAGCAGTACTTC
once,TRBV11-3,.,TRBJ2-5,CASSLSVKTQYF,TGTGCCAGCAGCTTAAGCGTCAAGACCCAGTACTTC
.,TRBV5-1,.,TRBJ1-1,CASQQGSMNTEAFF,TGCGCCAGTCAACAGGGATCCATGAACACTGAAGCTTTCTTT
.,TRBV27,.,TRBJ2-3,CASRITGTDTQYF,TGTGCCAGCAGAATAACAGGGACGGATACGCAGTATTTT
.,TRBV28,TRBD2,TRBJ2-7,CASRFPGRESYEQYF,TGTGCCAGCAGGTTCCCCGGGAGGGAGTCCTACGAGCAGTACTTC
.,TRBV5-5,.,TRBJ2-7,CASSLVSLTYEQYF,TGTGCCAGCAGCCTAGTATCACTGACCTACGAGCAGTACTTC
.,TRBV11-2,TRBD1,TRBJ2-7,CASSLDRGPSYEQYF,TGTGCCAGCAGCCTGGACAGGGGGCCCTCCTACGAGCAGTACTTC
.,TRBV5-4,.,TRBJ1-1,CASSAGDTEAFF,TGTGCCAGCTCGGCAGGGGACACTGAAGCTTTCTTT
.,TRBV10-3,.,TRBJ1-2,CAISERSAGPDYTF,TGTGCCATCAGTGAGCGTTCGGCAGGTCCCGACTACACCTTC
.,TRBV5-1,TRBD2,TRBJ2-5,CASSLGAGVPPYQETQYF,TGCGCCAGCAGCTTGGGAGCGGGAGTCCCCCCGTACCAAGAGACCCAGTACTTC
.,TRBV10-3,TRBD2,TRBJ2-1,CAMGRVGTSAGNEQFF,TGTGCCATGGGGCGTGTAGGGACTAGCGCGGGCAATGAGCAGTTCTTC
once,TRBV28,.,TRBJ1-2,CASRAGGYYGYTF,TGTGCCAGCAGGGCAGGAGGCTACTATGGCTACACCTTC
.,TRBV7-7,.,TRBJ2-7,CASSVDSLSEQYF,TGTGCTAGCAGCGTCGACAGTTTGAGCGAGCAGTACTTC
.,TRBV28,.,TRBJ2-4,CASSQQGYQNIQYF,TGTGCCAGCAGTCAGCAGGGGTATCAAAACATTCAGTACTTC
.,TRBV28,TRBD1,TRBJ2-7,CASSLGQIHEQYF,TGTGCCAGCAGTTTGGGACAGATCCACGAGCAGTACTTC
.,TRBV11-2,.,TRBJ2-7,CASSLAGESIYTYEQYF,TGTGCCAGCAGCTTAGCAGGGGAATCTATTTACACCTACGAGCAGTACTTC
.,TRBV30,TRBD1,TRBJ2-1,CAWSVHRTGPARAFF,TGTGCCTGGAGTGTACATCGGACAGGCCCCGCGCGAGCGTTCTTC
.,TRBV11-2,TRBD2,TRBJ2-1,CASSLGIPAGAYLFF,TGTGCCAGCAGCTTAGGGATTCCAGCGGGAGCGTATCTGTTCTTC
.,TRBV19,.,TRBJ2-7,CASSFFRASYEQYF,TGTGCCAGTAGTTTCTTCAGGGCATCCTACGAGCAGTACTTC
once,TRBV30,.,TRBJ1-1,CAGTVPRAFF,TGTGCCGGGACTGTCCCTCGGGCTTTCTTT
.,TRBV15,TRBD1,TRBJ2-1,CATSRDTGGSYNEQFF,TGTGCCACCAGCAGAGATACAGGGGGCTCCTACAATGAGCAGTTCTTC
.,TRBV5-1,.,TRBJ1-1,CASSYRGGTEAFF,TGCGCCAGCAGCTATCGAGGGGGCACTGAAGCTTTCTTT
.,TRBV5-6,.,TRBJ2-2,CASSLDLSGELFF,TGTGCCAGCAGCTTGGACTTGTCCGGGGAGCTGTTTTTT
.,TRBV9,TRBD2,TRBJ2-3,CAGLAGVTDTQYF,TGTGCGGGACTAGCGGGAGTCACAGATACGCAGTATTTT
.,TRBV6-5,TRBD2,TRBJ2-1,CASSRSSGEGQFF,TGTGCCAGCAGTAGATCTAGCGGCGAAGGGCAGTTCTTC
.,TRBV5-1,.,TRBJ2-1,CASSTAGLRVLNEQFF,TGCGCCAGCAGTACGGCAGGACTAAGGGTCCTCAATGAGCAGTTCTTC
.,TRBV7-3,TRBD1,TRBJ1-1,CASSLTLQGINTEAFF,TGTGCCAGCAGCTTAACGTTACAGGGGATAAACACTGAAGCTTTCTTT
.,TRBV7-6,TRBD1,TRBJ1-1,CASSLDRDTEAFF,TGTGCCAGCAGCTTGGACAGGGACACTGAAGCTTTCTTT
.,TRBV15,TRBD2,TRBJ2-1,CATSRGGFSGTRSEQFF,TGTGCCACCAGCAGAGGAGGGTTTAGCGGGACTAGGAGTGAGCAGTTCTTC